Each of the 11 T cell receptor beta chains below was sequenced from the same sample in a study of blood T cell repertoires in COVID-19. Produced via immunoSEQ multiplex PCR; TCRdb's table is partial and in-frame only. The sample includes 130,000 to 150,000 clones, 78% seen only once; the top ten take more than 1.5%. The sample consisted of peripheral blood. The receptors here all came from a woman in her sixties or seventies with acute or convalescent COVID-19.

This chain connects TRBV10-2 to TRBJ1-5; D is unclear. The CDR3 runs to 14 residues. Germline CDR1 and CDR2: WSHSY and SAAADI. The V and J ends lost 3 bases and 2 bases respectively, with 8 bases between them. CDR3 region: CASSDAAGNQPQHF. The CDR3 DNA reads as TGCGCCAGCAGTGACGCGGCGGGCAATCAGCCCCAGCATTTT.

CDR3 sequence: CASGEQGAVMNTEAFF. The CDR3 region has the DNA TGTGCCAGCGGGGAACAGGGGGCGGTCATGAACACTGAAGCTTTCTTT. This chain connects TRBV28 to TRBJ1-1, with 9 bases matching TRBD1. This CDR3 has 16 amino acids. Germline V CDR1 and CDR2: MDHEN, SYDVKM. The V and J ends lost 8 bases and 0 bases, in that order; junction bases with no gene match: 10.

The chain joins TRBV9 to TRBJ2-1; TRBD2 might be the D (5 bases). The germline gives CDR1 SGDLS, CDR2 YYNGEE. CDR3 length equals 15 residues. The V and J ends lost 4 bases and 0 bases respectively, with 11 bases between them. The CDR3 spells CASSFGLNSYNEQFF. In DNA form, the CDR3 reads TGTGCCAGCAGCTTCGGACTTAACTCCTACAATGAGCAGTTCTTC.

This chain joins TRBV19 and TRBJ2-2; possible D gene TRBD1, 6 bases. Germline loops: CDR1 LNHDA, CDR2 SQIVND (reference sequence). The CDR3 loop spans 16 amino acids. V shed 8 bases and J shed 1 base, with 17 bases lying between them. CDR3 residues: CASCHFGGLNTGELFF. The CDR3 DNA reads TGTGCCAGTTGTCACTTTGGGGGCCTGAACACCGGGGAGCTGTTTTTT.

For the CDR3, the DNA is TGTGCCAGCAGTGAAGGGGGGACAGGGACCGGGGCCAACGTCCTGACTTTC. Translation: CASSEGGTGTGANVLTF. This chain uses TRBV6-1 with TRBJ2-6, with TRBD1 matching over 9 bases. CDR3 length: 17 residues. The germline gives CDR1 MNHNS, CDR2 SASEGT. Losses at the gene ends were 1 base for V and 4 bases for J; bases not matched to a gene: 5.

The chain combines TRBV6-5 with TRBJ1-5, with 8 bases that match TRBD1. Germline trimming cut 7 bases from V and 0 bases from J; bases unmatched to any gene: 5. From germline, CDR1 is MNHEY and CDR2 SVGAGI. The CDR3 has 15 amino acids. The CDR3: CASMGQVFSNQPQHF. DNA of the CDR3: TGTGCCAGCATGGGACAGGTTTTTAGCAATCAGCCCCAGCATTTT.

The V and J genes are TRBV27 and TRBJ2-2; 7 bases agree with TRBD2. Looked up from germline, CDR1 is MNHEY and CDR2 is SMNVEV (reference sequence). V dropped 8 bases and J dropped 3; count of bases not matched to a gene: 9. This CDR3 has 15 residues. For the CDR3, the DNA is TGTGCCAGCCAGAAAGGCGGGAGAGACACCGGGGAGCTGTTTTTT. Amino acids: CASQKGGRDTGELFF.

The chain recombines TRBV28 with TRBJ2-1; D remains ambiguous. Trimming removed 5 bases at V and 3 bases at J, with 5 bases between. The CDR3 is made up of 12 amino acids. Germline CDR1 is MDHEN and CDR2 is SYDVKM. The DNA of the CDR3 is TGTGCCAGCAGTCCCAACTACAATGAGCAGTTCTTC. It translates to CASSPNYNEQFF.

This clone was observed once. The rearrangement links TRBV6-5 to TRBJ2-7; D is uncertain. Germline V CDR1 and CDR2: MNHEY, SVGAGI. V shed 2 bases and J shed 1 base, with 15 bases lying between them. CDR3 length: 16 residues. The CDR3 bases are TGTGCCAGCAGTTACGGAATAGCAGAAGTGTCCTACGAGCAGTACTTC. Protein: CASSYGIAEVSYEQYF.

This chain uses TRBV5-4 with TRBJ1-1; TRBD1 matches at 10 bases. The germline gives CDR1 SGHNT, CDR2 YYREEE (reference sequence). CDR3 length equals 16 residues. V was pared by 6 bases and J by 1 base, with 9 bases of the junction left unmatched. CDR3 DNA sequence: TGTGCCAGCATTTCCGGGACAGGGGCCTGGAACACTGAAGCTTTCTTT. Its translation is CASISGTGAWNTEAFF.

This clone was counted once. The chain is built from TRBV29-1 and TRBJ1-2, with 10 bases aligning to TRBD1. The V gene end was trimmed by 4 bases and the J gene end by 3 bases; junction bases not matched to a gene: 5. In germline, CDR1 is SQVTM, CDR2 ANQGSEA. The CDR3 is 14 residues long. CDR3 in amino acids: CSVGQGAPYYGYTF. In nucleotides, the CDR3 is TGCAGCGTTGGACAGGGGGCGCCTTACTATGGCTACACCTTC.